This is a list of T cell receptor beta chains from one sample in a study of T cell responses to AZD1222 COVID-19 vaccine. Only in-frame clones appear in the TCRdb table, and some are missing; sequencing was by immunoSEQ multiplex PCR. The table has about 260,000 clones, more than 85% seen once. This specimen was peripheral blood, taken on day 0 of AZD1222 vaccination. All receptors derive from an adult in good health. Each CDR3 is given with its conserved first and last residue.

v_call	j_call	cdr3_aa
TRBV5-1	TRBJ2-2	CASSLESGSGELFF
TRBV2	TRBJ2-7	CASRAPLSSSSYEQYF
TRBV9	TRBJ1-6	CASSVDAVNNSPLHF
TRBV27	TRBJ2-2	CASSAGGNTGELFF
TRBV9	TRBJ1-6	CASSAGFWGSPLHF
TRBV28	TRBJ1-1	CASSPQGYGTEAFF
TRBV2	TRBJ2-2	CASSYGLPNTGELFF
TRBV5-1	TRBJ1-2	CASSLHRDNYGYTF
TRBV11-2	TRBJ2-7	CASSYPAGSSYEQYF
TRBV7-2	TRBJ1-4	CASSSMSGTNEKLFF
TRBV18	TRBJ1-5	CASSPGQVEQPQHF
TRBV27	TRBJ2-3	CASSLREASDTQYF
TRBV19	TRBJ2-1	CASSYSGEYNEQFF
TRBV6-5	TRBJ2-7	CASTEGVSLYEQYF
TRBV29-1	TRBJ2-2	CSVEDRGSLNTGELFF
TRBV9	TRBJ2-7	CASTPSVAVRQGPYEQYF
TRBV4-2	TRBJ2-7	CASSRRTSGNDEQYF
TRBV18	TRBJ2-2	CASSRMDGNTGELFF
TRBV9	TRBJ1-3	CASSATLSGNTIYF
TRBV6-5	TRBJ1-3	CASRRTASGNTIYF
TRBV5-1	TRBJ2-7	CASSPGGGSSYEQYF
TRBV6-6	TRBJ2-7	CASTPQQGLATYEQYF